The clone carrying this TCR beta chain was seen once. Its antigen remains unknown. The data were obtained in a study of cytomegalovirus exposure and HLA in healthy donors. Whole-study findings and limits: In a later analysis, 17,000 or so TCR beta sequences were associated with HLA alleles at 0.05 false discovery rate.

60 Vbeta and 13 Jbeta primers were used in PCR. Sequencing used immunoSEQ multiplex PCR; TCRdb keeps in-frame clones, though not all of them. Found here are about 150,000 clones, roughly three quarters of them singletons; the top ten hold 2.5% to 3.5%. The sample was PBMCs. The clonotype originates from a male donor in good health and CMV-seronegative.

The CDR3 here is CASCQQGRGTDTQYF. DNA for the CDR3: TGTGCCAGCTGCCAACAGGGACGGGGCACAGATACGCAGTATTTT. The J gene is TRBJ2-3, the V gene TRBV9; possibly TRBD1 for D (6 bases). V lost 7 bases and J 1 base, leaving 16 bases between the germline ends. The CDR3 has 15 residues. The V gene's germline CDR1 is SGDLS and CDR2 YYNGEE.